A single T cell receptor (beta chain) is shown here with its context. This record comes from a study of T cell responses to AZD1222 COVID-19 vaccine. TCRdb keeps only in-frame clones here, not all; method: immunoSEQ multiplex PCR. The sample contains 150,000 or so clones, about nine tenths of which appear only once. This CDR3 is built from 12 residues. Trimming left V 4 bases short and J 14 bases short, with 15 bases between. Germline V gene lookup returns CDR1 MNHEY and CDR2 SMNVEV (reference sequence). V usage is TRBV27 and J usage is TRBJ1-5; D might be TRBD1 (6 bases). The origin of this receptor is an adult who received the AZD1222 COVID-19 vaccine. Here the sequenced sample was peripheral blood, taken 28 days after the second AZD1222 dose. The CDR3 protein is CASSSPGTREHF. Written as DNA, the CDR3 is TGTGCCAGCAGTTCGCCGGGGACAAGGGAGCATTTT.